This TCR beta chain came from a study of blood T cell repertoires in COVID-19. Clones were read by immunoSEQ multiplex PCR, and TCRdb kept only the in-frame ones, dropping some. The repertoire has 190,000 or so clones, 90% of them found once; the top ten carry roughly 0.56%. V dropped 7 bases and J dropped 4; count of bases not matched to a gene: 10. The CDR3 loop spans 15 amino acids. Germline CDR1 is SGHVS and CDR2 is FQNEAQ. The sequence was collected from a man aged 50 or older with acute or convalescent COVID-19. This chain links TRBV7-8 with TRBJ1-5; 7 bases fit TRBD1. The source material was peripheral blood. Here the CDR3 reads CASTLWGQKNQPQHF. CDR3 DNA: TGTGCCAGCACCCTCTGGGGACAGAAGAATCAGCCCCAGCATTTT.